A selection of T cell receptor beta chains follows, all from one sample in a study of shared clonotypes between healthy human individuals. The table came from immunoSEQ multiplex PCR; TCRdb's copy has only in-frame clones and leaves some out. Altogether around 1.6 million clones are present, 95% to 99% being singletons, with the ten largest covering about 0.4%. Sequenced: naive CD4+ T cells sorted from blood. The receptors originated from a man aged 30 to 45 in good health. Each CDR3 is given with its conserved first and last residue. A D gene is named only where the DNA matches it firmly. Only part of the rows carry a size: once, few, many, or a class if the clone is expanded.

v_call	d_call	j_call	clone_size	cdr3_aa	cdr3_nt
TRBV7-9	NA	TRBJ2-7	NA	CASSFQDPNYEQYF	TGTGCCAGCAGTTTCCAGGACCCGAACTACGAGCAGTACTTC
TRBV28	NA	TRBJ2-7	NA	CASSSAYYEQYF	TGTGCCAGCAGTTCTGCCTACTACGAGCAGTACTTC
TRBV4-3	TRBD2	TRBJ2-1	NA	CASSQVGSGLAGYYNEQFF	TGCGCCAGCAGCCAAGTGGGGTCGGGGCTAGCGGGATACTACAATGAGCAGTTCTTC
TRBV28	TRBD1	TRBJ1-5	NA	CASSLGTGGGFWNQPQHF	TGTGCCAGCAGTTTAGGGACAGGGGGAGGCTTTTGGAATCAGCCCCAGCATTTT
TRBV18	NA	TRBJ1-5	NA	CASSPSGDNQPQHF	TGTGCCAGCTCACCGTCGGGGGACAATCAGCCCCAGCATTTT
TRBV28	TRBD2	TRBJ2-7	NA	CASSPLGTSLSYEQYF	TGTGCCAGCAGCCCTCTCGGGACTAGCCTCTCCTACGAGCAGTACTTC
TRBV5-1	NA	TRBJ2-2	once	CASSLDVGTGELFF	TGCGCCAGCAGCTTGGACGTTGGGACCGGGGAGCTGTTTTTT
TRBV5-1	TRBD2	TRBJ2-2	once	CASSLEFAGGAGELFF	TGCGCCAGCAGCTTGGAATTCGCGGGAGGGGCCGGGGAGCTGTTTTTT
TRBV14	NA	TRBJ2-3	NA	CASSLYEGSTEDTQYF	TGTGCCAGCAGCCTGTACGAAGGGTCAACGGAGGATACGCAGTATTTT
TRBV4-2	NA	TRBJ2-7	NA	CASSQSRAYEQYF	TGTGCCAGCAGCCAATCTCGGGCCTACGAGCAGTACTTC
TRBV7-8	NA	TRBJ2-5	NA	CASSLSGIWETQYF	TGTGCCAGCAGCTTATCGGGAATCTGGGAGACCCAGTACTTC
TRBV11-2	TRBD2	TRBJ2-3	NA	CASSLSYWTSGERADTQYF	TGTGCCAGCAGCTTATCTTATTGGACTAGCGGCGAGAGGGCAGATACGCAGTATTTT
TRBV5-1	TRBD2	TRBJ2-1	NA	CASSSSGSAYNEQFF	TGCGCCAGCAGCTCTAGCGGGAGTGCCTACAATGAGCAGTTCTTC
TRBV6-1	NA	TRBJ1-2	NA	CASKGSAGYTF	TGTGCCAGCAAGGGGTCAGCCGGCTACACCTTC
TRBV5-1	TRBD2	TRBJ2-3	NA	CASSLGSGGYTDTQYF	TGCGCCAGCAGCTTGGGTAGCGGGGGATACACAGATACGCAGTATTTT
TRBV6-6	NA	TRBJ1-3	NA	CASSTTQNTIYF	TGTGCCAGTTCGACGACACAAAACACCATATATTTT
TRBV9	NA	TRBJ1-2	NA	CASSVDRVGYGYTF	TGTGCCAGCAGCGTAGACAGGGTGGGATATGGCTACACCTTC
TRBV2	NA	TRBJ1-5	NA	CASSNPGARNQPQHF	TGTGCCAGCAGTAACCCGGGGGCGCGGAATCAGCCCCAGCATTTT
TRBV27	TRBD2	TRBJ2-7	NA	CASSSAGGSYEQYF	TGTGCCAGCAGTAGTGCGGGAGGGTCCTACGAGCAGTACTTC
TRBV9	NA	TRBJ2-7	NA	CASSENRAGSYEQYF	TGTGCCAGCAGCGAGAACAGGGCTGGTTCCTACGAGCAGTACTTC
TRBV19	NA	TRBJ2-6	once	CASSTSTGSGANVLTF	TGTGCCAGTAGTACCTCTACAGGGTCCGGGGCCAACGTCCTGACTTTC
TRBV18	NA	TRBJ2-7	NA	CASSPVTTGTPYEQYF	TGTGCCAGCTCACCGGTCACGACAGGGACTCCCTACGAGCAGTACTTC
TRBV6-4	TRBD1	TRBJ2-7	NA	CASSRTGAQGEQYF	TGTGCCAGCAGCAGGACAGGGGCACAGGGCGAGCAGTACTTC
TRBV28	TRBD1	TRBJ2-7	NA	CASREPQGGGYEQYF	TGTGCCAGCAGAGAACCACAGGGGGGAGGCTACGAGCAGTACTTC
TRBV14	NA	TRBJ1-1	NA	CASSLTVNTEAFF	TGTGCCAGCAGCTTGACGGTGAACACTGAAGCTTTCTTT
TRBV18	NA	TRBJ2-7	once	CASSPAGLSYEQYF	TGTGCCAGCTCACCAGCAGGTCTCAGCTACGAGCAGTACTTC
TRBV28	NA	TRBJ2-7	NA	CASGDGLSYEQYF	TGTGCCAGCGGCGACGGATTATCCTACGAGCAGTACTTC
TRBV2	NA	TRBJ1-2	once	CASINGRGYGYTF	TGTGCCAGCATTAACGGCAGGGGTTATGGCTACACCTTC
TRBV28	NA	TRBJ1-3	NA	CASSLAAQTIYF	TGTGCCAGCAGTTTAGCCGCCCAGACCATATATTTT
TRBV4-3	NA	TRBJ2-7	NA	CASSQDAGSYEQYF	TGCGCCAGCAGCCAAGATGCCGGGTCCTACGAGCAGTACTTC
TRBV19	NA	TRBJ2-4	once	CASRQEWAKNIQYF	TGTGCCAGTAGGCAAGAGTGGGCCAAAAACATTCAGTACTTC
TRBV7-2	NA	TRBJ2-1	NA	CASSSPGRSSYNEQFF	TGTGCCAGCAGCTCGCCGGGGCGGAGCTCCTACAATGAGCAGTTCTTC
TRBV14	NA	TRBJ2-3	NA	CASSQGARGTDTQYF	TGTGCCAGCAGCCAAGGGGCCCGGGGCACAGATACGCAGTATTTT
TRBV29-1	TRBD2	TRBJ2-1	NA	CSVVLVGGSGNEQFF	TGCAGCGTTGTTCTCGTCGGCGGGAGTGGGAATGAGCAGTTCTTC
TRBV11-2	TRBD2	TRBJ2-7	NA	CASSLAPRGSGRARDEQYF	TGTGCCAGCAGCTTAGCTCCCCGGGGTAGCGGGAGGGCCAGGGACGAGCAGTACTTC
TRBV18	TRBD2	TRBJ2-3	NA	CASSPLGLAGFSSTDTQYF	TGTGCCAGCTCACCACTTGGACTAGCGGGATTCTCTAGCACAGATACGCAGTATTTT
TRBV2	TRBD2	TRBJ2-5	NA	CASSLGLAGLETQYF	TGTGCCAGTTCACTTGGACTAGCGGGATTAGAGACCCAGTACTTC
TRBV6-1	NA	TRBJ1-4	NA	CASSITGSNEKLFF	TGTGCCAGCAGTATAACAGGGAGTAATGAAAAACTGTTTTTT
TRBV7-2	NA	TRBJ2-1	NA	CASSPSLRGEGPLVKQFF	TGTGCCAGCAGCCCCTCCCTGAGGGGGGAGGGCCCCCTTGTGAAACAGTTCTTC
TRBV28	NA	TRBJ1-5	NA	CASSLWAGGNQPQHF	TGTGCCAGCAGTTTATGGGCGGGCGGCAATCAGCCCCAGCATTTT
TRBV30	NA	TRBJ2-1	NA	CAWRRPPLYNEQFF	TGTGCCTGGAGGAGACCCCCCCTCTACAATGAGCAGTTCTTC
TRBV4-1	TRBD1	TRBJ1-1	NA	CASSQRTGDIGTEAFF	TGCGCCAGCAGCCAAAGGACAGGGGATATTGGCACTGAAGCTTTCTTT
TRBV19	NA	TRBJ2-3	NA	CASGNIDTQYF	TGTGCCAGCGGTAATATCGATACGCAGTATTTT
TRBV5-1	NA	TRBJ2-2	NA	CASSPAPGSRTGELFF	TGCGCCAGCAGCCCAGCCCCAGGGAGTCGGACCGGGGAGCTGTTTTTT
TRBV10-3	NA	TRBJ2-5	NA	CAIADTEPQETQYF	TGTGCCATCGCCGACACCGAACCTCAAGAGACCCAGTACTTC
TRBV28	NA	TRBJ2-7	NA	CASSLGGSYEQYF	TGTGCCAGCAGTCTTGGGGGATCCTACGAGCAGTACTTC
TRBV28	TRBD2	TRBJ2-7	NA	CASSFPLAGLLFEQYF	TGTGCCAGCAGTTTCCCGCTAGCGGGACTACTCTTCGAGCAGTACTTC
TRBV7-6	NA	TRBJ2-7	once	CASSLLALEVGGEQYF	TGTGCCAGCAGCCTACTAGCCCTTGAGGTTGGAGGCGAGCAGTACTTC
TRBV29-1	TRBD2	TRBJ2-7	NA	CSVRLREGREQYF	TGCAGCGTTCGGCTAAGGGAGGGTCGCGAGCAGTACTTC
TRBV11-2	TRBD2	TRBJ2-1	NA	CASSPRTSGRTYNEQFF	TGTGCCAGCAGCCCAAGGACTAGCGGGAGAACCTACAATGAGCAGTTCTTC